The T cell receptor beta chain under discussion was sequenced for a study of T cell responses to AZD1222 COVID-19 vaccine. Study-wide context: Recipients boosted at about 4 weeks or about 12 weeks are pooled. General observations from the study: After the peak T cell response, and only then, were repertoires sampled.

Details on this clone: Its specificity is unknown.

Germline trimming cut 5 bases from V and 2 bases from J; bases unmatched to any gene: 2. In germline, CDR1 is LNHDA, CDR2 SQIVND (reference sequence). This CDR3 comprises 16 residues. TCRdb's copy holds only in-frame clones and misses some; the assay was immunoSEQ multiplex PCR. The repertoire holds 110,000 to 150,000 clones, with 80% to 95% as singletons. The TCR originated in an adult in good health. This rearrangement joins TRBV19 to TRBJ2-6; 11 bases align to TRBD1. The sample in question was peripheral blood, obtained on day 0 of AZD1222 vaccination. The CDR3 DNA follows: TGTGCCAGTAGTGTGGGACAGGGGGCTGGGGCCAACGTCCTGACTTTC. It encodes CASSVGQGAGANVLTF.